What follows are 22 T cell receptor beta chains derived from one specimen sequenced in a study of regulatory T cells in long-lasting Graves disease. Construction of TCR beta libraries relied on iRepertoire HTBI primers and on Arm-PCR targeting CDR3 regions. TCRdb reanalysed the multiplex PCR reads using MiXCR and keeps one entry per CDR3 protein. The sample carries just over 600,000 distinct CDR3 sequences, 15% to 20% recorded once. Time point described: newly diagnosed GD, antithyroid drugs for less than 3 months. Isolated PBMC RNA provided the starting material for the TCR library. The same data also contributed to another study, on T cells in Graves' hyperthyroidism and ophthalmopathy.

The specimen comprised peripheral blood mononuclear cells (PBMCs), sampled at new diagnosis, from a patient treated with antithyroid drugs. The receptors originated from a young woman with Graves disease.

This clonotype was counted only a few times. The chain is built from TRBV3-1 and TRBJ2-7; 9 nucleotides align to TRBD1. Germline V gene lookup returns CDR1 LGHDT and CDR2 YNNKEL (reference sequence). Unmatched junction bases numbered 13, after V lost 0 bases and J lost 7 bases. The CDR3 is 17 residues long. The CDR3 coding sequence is TGTGCCAGCAGCCAAGATCTTACCGGGACAGGGCCCCGGGAGCAGTACTTC. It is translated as CASSQDLTGTGPREQYF.

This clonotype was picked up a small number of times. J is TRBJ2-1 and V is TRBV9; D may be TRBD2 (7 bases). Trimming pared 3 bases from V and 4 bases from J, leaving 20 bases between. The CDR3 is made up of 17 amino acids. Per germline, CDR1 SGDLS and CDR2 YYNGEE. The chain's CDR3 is CASSGPSGRGIYNEQFF. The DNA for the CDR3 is TGTGCCAGCAGCGGACCTTCGGGGAGGGGGATATACAATGAGCAGTTCTTC.

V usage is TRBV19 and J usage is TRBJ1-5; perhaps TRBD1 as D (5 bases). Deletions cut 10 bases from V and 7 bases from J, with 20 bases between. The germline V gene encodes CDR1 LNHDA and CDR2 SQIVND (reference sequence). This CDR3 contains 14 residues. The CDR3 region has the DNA TGTGCCACTGATCTTCCTCGCCGGGGGCAGCCCCAGCATTTT. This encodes CATDLPRRGQPQHF.

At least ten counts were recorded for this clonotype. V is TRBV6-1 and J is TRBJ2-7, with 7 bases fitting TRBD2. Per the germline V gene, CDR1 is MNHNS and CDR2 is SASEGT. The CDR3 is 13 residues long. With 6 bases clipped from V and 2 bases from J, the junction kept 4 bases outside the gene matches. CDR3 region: CASRGTSAYEQYF. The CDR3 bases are TGTGCCAGCAGGGGCACTAGCGCCTACGAGCAGTACTTC.

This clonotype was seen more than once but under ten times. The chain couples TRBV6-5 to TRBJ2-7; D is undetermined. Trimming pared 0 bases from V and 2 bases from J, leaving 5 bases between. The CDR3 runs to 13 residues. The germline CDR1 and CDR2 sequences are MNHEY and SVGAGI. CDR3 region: CASSYSGPYEQYF. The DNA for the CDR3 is TGTGCCAGCAGTTACTCGGGTCCCTACGAGCAGTACTTC.

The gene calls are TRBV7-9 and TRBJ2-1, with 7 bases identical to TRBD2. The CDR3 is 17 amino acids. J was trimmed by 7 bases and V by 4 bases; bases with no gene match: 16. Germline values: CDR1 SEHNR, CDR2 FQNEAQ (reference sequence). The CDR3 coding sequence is TGTGCCAGCAGCTCCGCCATAGCGGGCTCCCGAAGGAATGAGCAGTTCTTC. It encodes CASSSAIAGSRRNEQFF.

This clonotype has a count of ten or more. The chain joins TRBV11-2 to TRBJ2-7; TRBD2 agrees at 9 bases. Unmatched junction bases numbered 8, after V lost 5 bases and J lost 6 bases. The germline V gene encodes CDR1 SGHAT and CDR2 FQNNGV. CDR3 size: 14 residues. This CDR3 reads CASSPGTSSLEQYF. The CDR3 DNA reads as TGTGCCAGCAGCCCCGGGACTAGCTCCCTCGAGCAGTACTTC.

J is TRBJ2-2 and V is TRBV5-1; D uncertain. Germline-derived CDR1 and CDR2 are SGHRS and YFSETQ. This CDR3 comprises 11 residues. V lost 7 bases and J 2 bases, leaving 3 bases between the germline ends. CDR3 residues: CASHNTGELFF. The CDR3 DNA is TGCGCCAGCCACAACACCGGGGAGCTGTTTTTT.

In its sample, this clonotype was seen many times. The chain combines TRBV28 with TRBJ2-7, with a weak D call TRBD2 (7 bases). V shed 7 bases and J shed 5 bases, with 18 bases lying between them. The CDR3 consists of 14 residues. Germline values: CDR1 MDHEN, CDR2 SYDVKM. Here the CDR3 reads CASTGGLGIHEQYF. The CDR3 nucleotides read TGTGCCAGCACCGGGGGGCTGGGTATCCACGAGCAGTACTTC.

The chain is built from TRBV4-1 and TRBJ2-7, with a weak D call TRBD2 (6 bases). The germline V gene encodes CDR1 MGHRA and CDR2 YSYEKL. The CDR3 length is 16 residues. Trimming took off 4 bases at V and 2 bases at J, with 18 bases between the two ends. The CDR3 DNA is TGCGCCAGCAGCCCTGCCGCGGTGGCGGGAACCTACGAGCAGTACTTC. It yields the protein CASSPAAVAGTYEQYF.

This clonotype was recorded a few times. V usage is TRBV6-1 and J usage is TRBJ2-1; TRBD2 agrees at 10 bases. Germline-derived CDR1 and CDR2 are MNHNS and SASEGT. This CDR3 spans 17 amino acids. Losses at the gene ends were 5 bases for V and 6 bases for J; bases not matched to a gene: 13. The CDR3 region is CASSLAPPLAGINEQFF. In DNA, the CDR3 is TGTGCCAGCAGTCTAGCCCCCCCACTAGCGGGGATCAATGAGCAGTTCTTC.

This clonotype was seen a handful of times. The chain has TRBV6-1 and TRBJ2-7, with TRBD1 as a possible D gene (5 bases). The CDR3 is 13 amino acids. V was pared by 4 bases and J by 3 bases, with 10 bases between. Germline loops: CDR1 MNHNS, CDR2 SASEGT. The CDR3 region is CASSARTSYEQYF. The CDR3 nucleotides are TGTGCCAGCAGTGCTAGGACAAGCTACGAGCAGTACTTC.

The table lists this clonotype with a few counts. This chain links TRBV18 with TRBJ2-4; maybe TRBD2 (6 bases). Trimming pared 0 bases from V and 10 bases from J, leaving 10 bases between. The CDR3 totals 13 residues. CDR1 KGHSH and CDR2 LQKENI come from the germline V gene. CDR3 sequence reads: CASSPPGGGIQYF. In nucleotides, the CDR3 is TGTGCCAGCTCACCACCGGGGGGAGGAATTCAGTACTTC.

This chain's CDR3 is CAWRGTGDNYGYTF. CDR3 coding DNA: TGTGCCTGGAGGGGAACAGGGGATAACTATGGCTACACCTTC. V gene TRBV30 combines with J gene TRBJ1-2, with 7 bases aligning to TRBD1. Per the germline V gene, CDR1 is GTSNPN and CDR2 is SVGIG (reference sequence). The trim removed 3 bases at V and 1 base at J, leaving 5 bases unmatched. The CDR3 is made up of 14 amino acids.

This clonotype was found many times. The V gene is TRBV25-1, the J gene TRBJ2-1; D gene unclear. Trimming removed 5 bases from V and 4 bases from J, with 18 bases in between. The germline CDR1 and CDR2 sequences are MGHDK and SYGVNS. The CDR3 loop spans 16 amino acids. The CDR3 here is CASSLLPTGTYNEQFF. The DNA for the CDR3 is TGTGCCAGCAGTTTACTCCCGACTGGTACATACAATGAGCAGTTCTTC.

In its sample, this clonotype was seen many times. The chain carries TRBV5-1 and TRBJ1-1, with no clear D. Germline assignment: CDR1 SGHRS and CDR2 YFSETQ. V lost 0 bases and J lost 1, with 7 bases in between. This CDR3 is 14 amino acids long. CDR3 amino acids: CASSLDPSNTEAFF. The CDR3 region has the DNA TGCGCCAGCAGCTTGGATCCTTCGAACACTGAAGCTTTCTTT.

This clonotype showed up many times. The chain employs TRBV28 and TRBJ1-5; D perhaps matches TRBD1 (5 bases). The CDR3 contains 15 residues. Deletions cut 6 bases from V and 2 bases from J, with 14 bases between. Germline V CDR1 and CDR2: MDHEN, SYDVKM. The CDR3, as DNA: TGTGCCAGCAGGGGGGGGACCTCGGGCAATCAGCCCCAGCATTTT. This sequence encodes CASRGGTSGNQPQHF.

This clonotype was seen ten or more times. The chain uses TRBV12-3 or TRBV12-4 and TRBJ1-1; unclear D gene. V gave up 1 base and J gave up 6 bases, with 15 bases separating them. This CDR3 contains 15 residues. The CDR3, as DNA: TGTGCCAGCAGTTTAGATGTGGTTATCGTCCCTGAAGCTTTCTTT. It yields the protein CASSLDVVIVPEAFF.

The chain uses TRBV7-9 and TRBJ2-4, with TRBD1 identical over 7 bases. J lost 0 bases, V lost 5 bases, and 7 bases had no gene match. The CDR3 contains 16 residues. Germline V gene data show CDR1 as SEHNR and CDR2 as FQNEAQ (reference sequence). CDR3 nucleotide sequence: TGTGCCAGCAGCCCCCGGACAGGAGAAGCCAAAAACATTCAGTACTTC. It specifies CASSPRTGEAKNIQYF.

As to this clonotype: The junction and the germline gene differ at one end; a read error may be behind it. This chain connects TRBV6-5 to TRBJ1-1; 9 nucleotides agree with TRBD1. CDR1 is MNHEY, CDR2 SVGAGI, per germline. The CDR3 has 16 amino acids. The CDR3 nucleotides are TGTGCCAGCGGTTACTCCCGGACAGGGGCGGGTACTGAAGCTTTCTTT. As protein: CASGYSRTGAGTEAFF.

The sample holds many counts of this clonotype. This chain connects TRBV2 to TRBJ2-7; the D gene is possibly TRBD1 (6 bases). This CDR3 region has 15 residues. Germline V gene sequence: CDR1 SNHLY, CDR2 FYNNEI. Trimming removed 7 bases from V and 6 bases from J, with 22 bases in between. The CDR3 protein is CASTLPQTGLVEQYF. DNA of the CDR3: TGTGCCAGCACCCTACCCCAGACAGGTCTGGTCGAGCAGTACTTC.

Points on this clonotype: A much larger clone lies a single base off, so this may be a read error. CDR3 region: CTSSLSPGVDTQYF. CDR3 coding DNA: TGTACCAGCAGTTTATCACCAGGGGTAGATACGCAGTATTTT. The gene calls are TRBV28 and TRBJ2-3, with a tentative D call TRBD1 (6 bases). The CDR3 length is 14 residues. Germline CDR1 reads MDHEN; CDR2 reads SYDVKM.